Listed below are T cell receptor beta chains from one sample, sequenced in a study of vaccination effects on CD4 cells after COVID-19. Their antigen targets remain unknown. Assay: immunoSEQ multiplex PCR; the TCRdb copy retains only in-frame clones and omits some. The table shows tens of thousands of clones, with under 80% occurring only once. Sequencing was performed on CD4+ T cells from PBMCs cultured with HIV peptides, taken before COVID-19 vaccination. The receptors were sampled from a human donor who had a prior SARS-CoV-2 infection. Each CDR3 is given without its conserved first and last residue. D genes are given only for firm matches.

D gene,J gene,V gene,CDR3 protein
-,TRBJ2-7,TRBV2,ASSLGPAYEQY
-,TRBJ1-5,TRBV19,ASSVNSDQPQH
-,TRBJ1-2,TRBV6-6,ASSFGVYGYT
-,TRBJ1-1,TRBV5-1,ASSLDRVNTEAF
-,TRBJ2-3,TRBV5-5,ASSLDRGTDTQY
-,TRBJ2-3,TRBV7-9,ASSLAGSTDTQY
-,TRBJ1-1,TRBV3-1/TRBV3-2,ASSQRPGATPPEAF
-,TRBJ2-2,TRBV5-4,ASRTAIDTGELF
-,TRBJ2-7,TRBV7-9,ASSSPGGTVIVYEQY
TRBD2,TRBJ2-5,TRBV5-4,ASTLRGAVEAQY
-,TRBJ1-1,TRBV27,ASSPLNGWNTEAF
TRBD1,TRBJ2-2,TRBV5-1,ASSKGGAGTGELF
TRBD2,TRBJ2-7,TRBV10-3,AISDFSIAGGLGEQY
-,TRBJ2-5,TRBV19,ASSTGRGETQY
-,TRBJ2-7,TRBV2,ASRGDSGSYEQY
-,TRBJ1-5,TRBV6-1,ASSARTAYSNQPQH
-,TRBJ2-2,TRBV11-2,ASSLEPRVTGELF
-,TRBJ1-1,TRBV14,ASRQGVGMNTEAF
-,TRBJ2-7,TRBV6-5,ASRRTGSNEQY
TRBD1,TRBJ2-2,TRBV5-1,ASSRGQANTGELF
-,TRBJ1-1,TRBV6-4,ASSPRTGGAEAF
TRBD2,TRBJ2-3,TRBV5-6,ASSPLAGGPSTDTQY
-,TRBJ2-7,TRBV12-3/TRBV12-4,ASSLGLYEQY
-,TRBJ2-2,TRBV2,ASSVRVGTGELF
-,TRBJ2-7,TRBV6-6,ARGQTDYEQY
-,TRBJ2-3,TRBV5-4,ASSLQAYTQY
-,TRBJ2-7,TRBV6-2/TRBV6-3,ASSRVSYEQY
-,TRBJ2-7,TRBV10-3,AIRPQGYEQY
-,TRBJ1-6,TRBV18,ASSPPGPSPSPLH
-,TRBJ2-2,TRBV15,ATSRDVGSNTGELF
-,TRBJ1-4,TRBV6-7,ASSYWRNEKLF
TRBD2,TRBJ2-1,TRBV9,ASSVFAGGDDEQF
-,TRBJ1-3,TRBV19,ASIRAGPGNTIY
TRBD2,TRBJ2-7,TRBV6-6,ASSRSSGGSPWEQY
-,TRBJ2-1,TRBV20-1,SASGVGESEQF
TRBD1,TRBJ1-4,TRBV27,ASSFPRGRSNEKLF
TRBD2,TRBJ2-5,TRBV3-1/TRBV3-2,ASSRLAGLGETQY
-,TRBJ2-3,TRBV6-5,ASRDTDTDTQY
TRBD1,TRBJ2-7,TRBV14,ASSRQGAGEQY
-,TRBJ1-6,TRBV5-4,ASRRGNSPLH
-,TRBJ2-1,TRBV5-1,ASSPGLRSYNEQF
-,TRBJ2-5,TRBV18,ASSPSVYQETQY
TRBD2,TRBJ2-3,TRBV6-2/TRBV6-3,ASSPVGLAGVPQY